A selection of T cell receptor beta chains follows, all from one sample in a study of OX40 agonist ivuxolimab in advanced cancers. Here immunoSEQ multiplex PCR was the method, and the copy in TCRdb shows in-frame clones only, minus some. The table lists 70,000 or so clones, 90% of them singletons. The sample in question was CD4+ or CD8+ T cells sorted from blood, obtained in a trial of the OX40 agonist ivuxolimab. Source of these receptors: an adult with an advanced solid tumor such as melanoma, head and neck, liver or kidney cancer. Each CDR3 is given with its conserved first and last residue. Fields, in order: J gene, D gene, V gene, clone size, CDR3 protein, CDR3 DNA. A D gene is named only where the DNA matches it firmly. Some rows mark clone size as missing; the rest say once, few, many or name a class of expanded clone.

TRBJ1-4,-,TRBV7-8,-,CASSLAGHSEKLFF,TGTGCCAGCAGCTTAGCGGGACATTCTGAAAAACTGTTTTTT
TRBJ2-1,-,TRBV7-8,-,CASSFLESYNEQFF,TGTGCCAGCAGCTTTTTGGAATCCTACAATGAGCAGTTCTTC
TRBJ1-5,-,TRBV18,-,CASSGPGRNQPQHF,TGTGCCAGCTCAGGCCCAGGGAGGAATCAGCCCCAGCATTTT
TRBJ1-2,-,TRBV7-2,-,CASSFRVGGYTF,TGTGCCAGCAGCTTTAGGGTTGGCGGCTACACCTTC
TRBJ2-7,TRBD2,TRBV7-2,-,CASSLGLAGVFEQYF,TGTGCCAGCAGCCTGGGACTAGCGGGAGTCTTCGAGCAGTACTTC
TRBJ2-7,-,TRBV5-6,-,CASSFQVYEQYF,TGTGCCAGCAGCTTCCAGGTTTACGAGCAGTACTTC
TRBJ2-7,-,TRBV9,-,CASSPRTDYEQYF,TGTGCCAGCAGCCCGAGGACAGATTACGAGCAGTACTTC
TRBJ2-1,TRBD2,TRBV4-3,-,CASSQDRETSGRRYEQFF,TGCGCCAGCAGCCAAGATAGGGAGACTAGCGGGAGAAGGTATGAGCAGTTCTTC
TRBJ1-1,-,TRBV9,-,CASSAGGIGWGTEAFF,TGTGCCAGCAGCGCAGGCGGAATCGGTTGGGGGACCGAAGCTTTCTTT
TRBJ2-3,TRBD1,TRBV6-5,-,CASSLTGGRTDTQYF,TGTGCCAGCAGTCTGACAGGGGGCCGCACAGATACGCAGTATTTT
TRBJ2-3,-,TRBV7-2,-,CASSLTGDTQYF,TGTGCCAGCAGCTTAACCGGTGATACGCAGTATTTT
TRBJ1-5,-,TRBV2,-,CASSEQNPGGGQPQHF,TGTGCCAGCAGTGAACAGAACCCAGGCGGCGGTCAGCCCCAGCATTTT
TRBJ1-5,-,TRBV27,once,CASSSGTKTGQPQHF,TGTGCCAGCAGTTCCGGGACGAAAACAGGTCAGCCCCAGCATTTT
TRBJ2-6,-,TRBV5-1,-,CASSLYSGANVLTF,TGCGCCAGCAGCCTCTACTCTGGGGCCAACGTCCTGACTTTC
TRBJ2-4,TRBD1,TRBV6-5,-,CASSSARQGAKNIQYF,TGTGCCAGCAGTTCCGCCCGACAGGGAGCCAAAAACATTCAGTACTTC
TRBJ1-2,TRBD1,TRBV5-4,once,CASSFGTGGIYGYTF,TGTGCCAGCAGCTTTGGGACAGGGGGCATCTATGGCTACACCTTC
TRBJ2-7,-,TRBV7-2,-,CASSLGDPLYF,TGTGCCAGCAGCTTAGGGGACCCGTTGTACTTC
TRBJ2-5,-,TRBV20-1,once,CSAKGETQYF,TGCAGTGCAAAAGGGGAGACCCAGTACTTC
TRBJ2-1,TRBD2,TRBV10-3,-,CAISEFLAGGYEQFF,TGTGCCATCAGTGAGTTTCTAGCGGGAGGCTATGAGCAGTTCTTC
TRBJ1-1,-,TRBV10-3,-,CAISEGGVRAFF,TGTGCCATCAGTGAGGGGGGAGTGCGGGCTTTCTTT
TRBJ1-5,-,TRBV18,once,CASSPVQGSNQPQHF,TGTGCCAGCTCACCCGTACAGGGAAGCAATCAGCCCCAGCATTTT
TRBJ2-7,TRBD2,TRBV9,-,CASSSGRGTSFGYEQYF,TGTGCCAGCAGTTCCGGGAGGGGGACTAGCTTTGGCTACGAGCAGTACTTC
TRBJ1-2,-,TRBV28,few,CASSFIQRAFNGYTF,TGTGCCAGCAGTTTTATCCAGCGTGCCTTTAATGGCTACACCTTC
TRBJ2-7,TRBD2,TRBV6-5,-,CASRRLATEQYF,TGTGCCAGCAGACGACTAGCGACCGAGCAGTACTTC
TRBJ2-7,TRBD2,TRBV7-3,-,CASSPSGRGEQYF,TGTGCCAGCAGCCCTAGCGGGAGAGGCGAGCAGTACTTC
TRBJ2-5,TRBD1,TRBV18,-,CASSPGQEETQYF,TGTGCCAGCTCACCAGGACAGGAAGAGACCCAGTACTTC
TRBJ2-7,-,TRBV5-1,-,CASRREVEQYF,TGCGCCAGCAGACGTGAAGTCGAGCAGTACTTC
TRBJ2-5,TRBD2,TRBV7-2,-,CASSLETSARLGETQYF,TGTGCCAGCAGCTTAGAGACTAGCGCTCGACTAGGGGAGACCCAGTACTTC
TRBJ2-5,TRBD2,TRBV7-6,-,CASSPGLAGVETQYF,TGTGCCAGCAGCCCGGGACTAGCGGGAGTAGAGACCCAGTACTTC
TRBJ2-5,-,TRBV10-2,-,CASSEGNVAKETQYF,TGCGCCAGCAGTGAGGGGAATGTGGCGAAAGAGACCCAGTACTTC
TRBJ2-5,-,TRBV7-9,-,CASSLGRTLQETQYF,TGTGCCAGCAGCTTAGGACGGACACTGCAAGAGACCCAGTACTTC
TRBJ1-5,-,TRBV15,-,CATSRAGQPNQPQHF,TGTGCCACCAGCAGAGCAGGACAGCCAAATCAGCCCCAGCATTTT
TRBJ1-2,TRBD1,TRBV5-4,-,CASSFGQGANYYGYTF,TGTGCCAGCAGCTTCGGACAGGGAGCCAACTACTATGGCTACACCTTC
TRBJ2-3,TRBD2,TRBV28,-,CASSLQAGSTDTQYF,TGTGCCAGCAGTTTACAAGCGGGAAGCACAGATACGCAGTATTTT
TRBJ2-4,TRBD2,TRBV28,-,CASSQLAGGGAKNIQYF,TGTGCCAGCAGTCAACTAGCGGGAGGGGGAGCCAAAAACATTCAGTACTTC
TRBJ2-1,-,TRBV19,-,CASSIDRRSSYNEQFF,TGTGCCAGTAGTATAGATCGTAGGAGTTCCTACAATGAGCAGTTCTTC
TRBJ2-1,TRBD2,TRBV4-2,-,CASSRTGTSGTEQFF,TGTGCCAGCAGCCGAACGGGGACTAGCGGGACCGAGCAGTTCTTC
TRBJ2-7,TRBD2,TRBV28,-,CASRQPSGSPYEQYF,TGTGCCAGCAGACAACCTAGCGGGAGCCCCTACGAGCAGTACTTC
TRBJ2-3,-,TRBV7-3,once,CASRLAGTDTQYF,TGTGCCAGCAGGCTCGCCGGGACAGATACGCAGTATTTT
TRBJ1-2,-,TRBV20-1,-,CSARTPLDYTF,TGCAGTGCGCGGACACCGTTAGACTACACCTTC
TRBJ2-1,-,TRBV29-1,-,CSVSFLAGNEQFF,TGCAGCGTTTCATTCCTAGCAGGGAATGAGCAGTTCTTC
TRBJ1-2,-,TRBV28,-,CASLRGAPYGYTF,TGTGCCTCCCTCAGGGGTGCTCCCTATGGCTACACCTTC
TRBJ2-1,-,TRBV7-2,-,CASSLLWAGSYNEQFF,TGTGCCAGCAGCTTACTTTGGGCAGGTTCCTACAATGAGCAGTTCTTC
TRBJ1-2,-,TRBV29-1,-,CSVYGGNYGYTF,TGCAGCGTTTATGGCGGGAACTATGGCTACACCTTC
TRBJ1-1,-,TRBV6-5,-,CASSYSTGTEAFF,TGTGCCAGCAGTTACTCGACTGGGACTGAAGCTTTCTTT
TRBJ2-6,-,TRBV27,-,CASSFIGTSGANVLTF,TGTGCCAGCAGTTTTATCGGAACTTCTGGGGCCAACGTCCTGACTTTC
TRBJ2-1,-,TRBV2,few,CASTRQSGAYNEQFF,TGTGCCAGCACCAGACAGTCGGGGGCCTACAATGAGCAGTTCTTC
TRBJ2-7,-,TRBV6-5,-,CASSYRRGSYEQYF,TGTGCCAGCAGTTACCGCAGGGGAAGCTACGAGCAGTACTTC
TRBJ1-4,TRBD1,TRBV7-9,-,CASSFLRDRDEKLFF,TGTGCCAGCAGCTTCCTGCGGGACAGGGACGAAAAACTGTTTTTT
TRBJ2-1,TRBD2,TRBV10-2,once,CASSESAAGVQFF,TGCGCCAGCAGTGAGTCAGCGGCGGGAGTCCAGTTCTTC
TRBJ2-7,TRBD2,TRBV5-1,-,CASRRIAGGSYEQYF,TGCGCCAGCCGGCGTATAGCGGGAGGCTCCTACGAGCAGTACTTC
TRBJ2-7,-,TRBV11-2,-,CASSHPESSYEQYF,TGTGCCAGCAGCCACCCCGAAAGCTCCTACGAGCAGTACTTC
TRBJ1-1,TRBD1,TRBV7-8,-,CASSLAPRTGRTEAFF,TGTGCCAGCAGCTTAGCCCCCCGGACAGGGAGGACTGAAGCTTTCTTT
TRBJ2-3,-,TRBV7-8,few,CASSLSDTQYF,TGTGCCAGCAGCTTATCAGATACGCAGTATTTT
TRBJ2-6,-,TRBV4-1,-,CASSQSSTGYGANVLTF,TGCGCCAGCAGCCAGTCATCGACAGGTTATGGGGCCAACGTCCTGACTTTC
TRBJ2-1,TRBD2,TRBV29-1,-,CSVPGLNSEQFF,TGCAGCGTGCCGGGACTAAATTCGGAGCAGTTCTTC
TRBJ2-1,-,TRBV20-1,-,CSARHNEQFF,TGCAGTGCTAGGCACAATGAGCAGTTCTTC